This T cell receptor (beta chain) was captured in a study of tissue T cells after allogeneic stem cell transplantation. Findings and caveats of the study: Alloreactivity or antigen specificity of tissue TCRs was not determined; some clones might be host cells. Motif-based clustering found tissue-specific repertoire signatures shared across patients, though few clones were shared.

TCRdb's copy holds only in-frame clones and misses some; the assay was immunoSEQ multiplex PCR. The sample has 5,000 to 6,500 clones, 55% to 75% seen once. Between the trimmed V and J ends, which lost 3 bases and 5 bases, there was a span of 26 bases. Germline loops: CDR1 ENHRY, CDR2 SYGVKD. The CDR3 sequence is 18 residues long. Of note for this clone: Its antigen remains unidentified.

The rearrangement uses TRBV10-3 and TRBJ2-7, with D possibly matching TRBD2 (5 bases). Material: tissue from the stomach, obtained at autopsy. The clonotype was recovered from a woman aged 18 to 55 with breast cancer. The CDR3 sequence: CAISEGLATLRQINEQYF. The CDR3 DNA follows: TGTGCCATCAGTGAAGGGCTAGCTACGTTACGGCAGATCAACGAGCAGTACTTC.